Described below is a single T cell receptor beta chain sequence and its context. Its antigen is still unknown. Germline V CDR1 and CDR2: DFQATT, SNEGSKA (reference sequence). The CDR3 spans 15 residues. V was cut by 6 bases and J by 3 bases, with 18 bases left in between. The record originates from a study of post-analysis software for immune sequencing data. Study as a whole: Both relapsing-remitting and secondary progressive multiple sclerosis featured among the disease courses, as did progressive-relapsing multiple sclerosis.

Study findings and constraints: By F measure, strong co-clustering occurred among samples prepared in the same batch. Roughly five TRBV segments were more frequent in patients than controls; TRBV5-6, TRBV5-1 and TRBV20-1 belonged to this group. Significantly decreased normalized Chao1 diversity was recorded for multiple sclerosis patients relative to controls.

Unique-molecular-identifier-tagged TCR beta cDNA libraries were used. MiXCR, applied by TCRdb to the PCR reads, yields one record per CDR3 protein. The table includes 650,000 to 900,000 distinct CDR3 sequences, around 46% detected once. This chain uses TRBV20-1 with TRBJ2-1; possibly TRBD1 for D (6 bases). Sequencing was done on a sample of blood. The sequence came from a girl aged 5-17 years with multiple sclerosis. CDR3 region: CSARQTGLLYNEQFF. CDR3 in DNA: TGCAGTGCGAGACAAACAGGGCTCCTCTACAATGAGCAGTTCTTC.